The 2 T cell receptor beta chains given below trace back to one sample, sequenced in a study of blood T cell repertoires in COVID-19. The data were produced by immunoSEQ multiplex PCR, yet TCRdb's version contains in-frame clones alone and is incomplete. There are fewer than 350,000 clones in the sample; over 85% occur only once, and 3% to 4.5% lies in the top ten. Material for sequencing was peripheral blood. These receptors all stem from a woman aged 55 to 70 with COVID-19, enrolled during active disease.

The V call is TRBV3-1 (or the pseudogene TRBV3-2), the J call TRBJ1-6; tentatively, D is TRBD1 (5 bases). With 5 bases removed from V and 7 bases from J, the gap between germline ends came to 12 bases. Germline V gene data show CDR1 as LGHDT and CDR2 as YNNKEL (reference sequence). The CDR3 extends over 14 amino acids. CDR3 in DNA: TGTGCCAGCAGCAACCGGGGGAACAATTCACCCCTCCACTTT. Translation gives CASSNRGNNSPLHF.

CDR3 region: CASSFWTGYEQYF. In nucleotides, the CDR3 is TGTGCCAGCAGCTTTTGGACAGGGTACGAGCAGTACTTC. The genes are TRBV7-8 and TRBJ2-7; TRBD1 agrees at 8 bases. Trimming cost V 3 bases and J 4 bases; bases outside gene matches: 2. The CDR3 runs to 13 residues. Germline V gene data show CDR1 as SGHVS and CDR2 as FQNEAQ.